Shown below are 31 T cell receptor beta chains from a single sample sequenced in a study of T cell responses to AZD1222 COVID-19 vaccine. Clones were sequenced by immunoSEQ multiplex PCR, and TCRdb holds only the in-frame ones, with some missing. The sample consists of approximately 64,000 clones, around nine tenths of them appearing once. Sequencing was performed on peripheral blood, taken 28 days after the second dose of the MenACWY control vaccine. The receptors derive from an adult who received the MenACWY meningococcal vaccine as a control.

The rearrangement joins TRBV28 to TRBJ1-1, with D possibly matching TRBD1 (5 bases). The CDR3 has 14 residues. Deletions cut 8 bases from V and 0 bases from J, with 13 bases between. CDR1 and CDR2 from the germline V gene are MDHEN and SYDVKM. The CDR3 sequence: CASEARQMNTEAFF. The CDR3 DNA follows: TGTGCCAGCGAGGCCAGACAGATGAACACTGAAGCTTTCTTT.

The rearrangement links TRBV28 to TRBJ2-7, with D maybe TRBD1 (6 bases). This CDR3 region has 14 residues. Germline lookup yields CDR1 MDHEN and CDR2 SYDVKM. The V gene lost 7 bases and the J gene lost 2 bases, with 15 bases spanning the gap. CDR3 protein: CASTSGAGPYEQYF. CDR3 DNA: TGTGCCAGCACCTCAGGGGCCGGGCCCTACGAGCAGTACTTC.

V usage is TRBV14 and J usage is TRBJ1-6; 7 nucleotides line up with TRBD1. The V gene's germline CDR1 is SGHDN and CDR2 FVKESK. CDR3 length: 15 residues. With 4 bases clipped from V and 7 bases from J, the junction kept 7 bases outside the gene matches. CDR3 protein: CASSLTGAINSPLHF. In DNA, the CDR3 is TGTGCCAGCAGCCTTACAGGGGCCATAAATTCACCCCTCCACTTT.

This chain links TRBV4-1 with TRBJ1-4; 8 bases map to TRBD1. The junction had 9 bases not matched to a gene; V was cut back by 0 bases and J by 6 bases. The CDR3 has 17 amino acids. The germline CDR1 and CDR2 sequences are MGHRA and YSYEKL. The CDR3 sequence: CASSQDGLGQVDEKLFF. CDR3 coding DNA: TGCGCCAGCAGCCAAGATGGACTGGGACAGGTGGATGAAAAACTGTTTTTT.

The chain recombines TRBV7-2 with TRBJ1-5; 7 nucleotides align to TRBD1. Per the germline V gene, CDR1 is SGHTA and CDR2 is FQGNSA. V shed 5 bases, J shed 6 bases, and the junction held 10 bases outside the gene matches. The CDR3 extends over 15 amino acids. In DNA form, the CDR3 reads TGTGCCAGCAGCCAAGACAGGGTGAGTGGTCAGCCCCAGCATTTT. It codes for CASSQDRVSGQPQHF.

The rearrangement links TRBV3-1 (or the pseudogene TRBV3-2) to TRBJ1-2; D is undetermined. This CDR3 is 14 amino acids long. Germline CDR1 is LGHDT and CDR2 is YNNKEL (reference sequence). Trimming cost V 1 base and J 2 bases, with 8 bases left between them. This CDR3 reads CASSQVPGNYGYTF. CDR3 coding DNA: TGTGCCAGCAGCCAAGTCCCCGGGAACTATGGCTACACCTTC.

This chain links TRBV9 with TRBJ2-3; D is possibly TRBD1 or TRBD2 (5 bases each). Between the trimmed V and J ends, which lost 3 bases and 1 base, there was a span of 12 bases. The CDR3 is 15 residues long. Germline CDR1 reads SGDLS; CDR2 reads YYNGEE. The CDR3 loop reads CASSAGTSGTDTQYF. Here the CDR3 DNA reads TGTGCCAGCAGCGCCGGGACCTCAGGCACAGATACGCAGTATTTT.

This clone has more than one count but fewer than ten. V and J are TRBV5-4 and TRBJ2-7; TRBD2 aligns across 11 bases. V was clipped by 4 bases and J by 1 base; unmatched bases: 4. The germline V gene has CDR1 SGHNT and CDR2 YYREEE (reference sequence). This CDR3 is 15 amino acids long. The chain's CDR3 is CASSQGTSGSYEQYF. CDR3 coding DNA: TGTGCCAGCAGCCAAGGGACTAGCGGATCCTACGAGCAGTACTTC.

This clone came up a few times. The rearrangement uses TRBV11-3 and TRBJ2-4; possible D gene TRBD1, 6 bases. The CDR3 sequence is 13 residues long. Germline V gene sequence: CDR1 SGHNT, CDR2 YENEEA. Trimming cost V 5 bases and J 7 bases, with 12 bases left between them. The CDR3: CASSKTGRNIQYF. The CDR3 bases are TGTGCCAGCAGCAAGACAGGACGGAACATTCAGTACTTC.

V gene TRBV10-1 combines with J gene TRBJ1-1, with D unresolved. The CDR3 covers 14 residues. Between the trimmed V and J ends, which lost 2 bases and 0 bases, there was a span of 7 bases. Germline CDR1 WNHNN, CDR2 SYGVQD (reference sequence). In DNA, the CDR3 is TGCGCCAGCAGTGAGAGGCCCCTGAACACTGAAGCTTTCTTT. Translating it yields CASSERPLNTEAFF.

V usage is TRBV19 and J usage is TRBJ1-4; unclear D gene. Germline V gene lookup returns CDR1 LNHDA and CDR2 SQIVND (reference sequence). The ends were cut back, 3 bases at V and 8 bases at J, with 13 bases in the middle. This CDR3 has 14 residues. CDR3 sequence: CASSIGDSREKLFF. The DNA of the CDR3 is TGTGCCAGTAGTATTGGCGATTCACGCGAAAAACTGTTTTTT.

The J gene is TRBJ1-1, the V gene TRBV3-1 (or the pseudogene TRBV3-2); 7 bases align to TRBD1. Per the germline V gene, CDR1 is LGHDT and CDR2 is YNNKEL (reference sequence). J lost 1 base, V lost 5 bases, and 4 bases had no gene match. CDR3 length: 14 residues. The chain's CDR3 is CASSTRQGNTEAFF. CDR3 nucleotide sequence: TGTGCCAGCAGCACCAGACAGGGGAACACTGAAGCTTTCTTT.

V usage is TRBV19 and J usage is TRBJ2-1; D is uncertain. CDR1 is LNHDA and CDR2 is SQIVND in the germline V gene (reference sequence). The CDR3 has 10 amino acids. V lost 10 bases to trimming and J lost 6 bases, with 7 bases between them. The CDR3, as DNA: TGTGCCACGTCTCTCAATGAGCAGTTCTTC. Translation gives CATSLNEQFF.

The V call is TRBV7-3, the J call TRBJ2-3; weak D call: TRBD2 (6 bases). The CDR3 has 17 residues. V lost 5 bases and J lost 1, with 19 bases in between. Germline V gives CDR1 SGHTA, CDR2 FQGTGA. The CDR3 nucleotides are TGTGCCAGCAGCCTCTCGGGAGCCCGGACTGGCACAGATACGCAGTATTTT. The encoded protein is CASSLSGARTGTDTQYF.

The chain uses TRBV5-1 and TRBJ1-1, with D uncertain. V was clipped by 0 bases and J by 4 bases, with 10 bases between them. The CDR3 covers 14 residues. Germline CDR1 SGHRS, CDR2 YFSETQ. This chain's CDR3 is CASSLVAVGTEAFF. The CDR3 DNA reads TGCGCCAGCAGCTTGGTGGCGGTTGGCACTGAAGCTTTCTTT.

The V gene is TRBV15, the J gene TRBJ1-5, with a possible D match to TRBD1 (5 bases). CDR3 length equals 17 residues. Germline CDR1 reads LNHNV; CDR2 reads YYDKDF (reference sequence). V gave up 2 bases and J gave up 4 bases, with 18 bases separating them. Here the CDR3 reads CATSRFGAGGTNQPQHF. CDR3 coding DNA: TGTGCCACCAGCAGATTCGGGGCGGGAGGTACGAATCAGCCCCAGCATTTT.

The DNA of the CDR3 is TGCAGTGCTAGTTGGCTAGCGGGAGGGCCGGGAGAGCAGTTCTTC. Translating it yields CSASWLAGGPGEQFF. The rearrangement uses TRBV20-1 and TRBJ2-1, with 12 bases identical to TRBD2. Germline V gene data show CDR1 as DFQATT and CDR2 as SNEGSKA (reference sequence). V lost 3 bases and J lost 10; bases outside the gene matches: 10. CDR3 length equals 15 residues.

The chain links TRBV9 to TRBJ2-7; the D gene is possibly TRBD2 (6 bases). V was shortened by 3 bases and J by 4 bases, with 14 bases between the two germline ends. This CDR3 contains 14 residues. CDR1 SGDLS and CDR2 YYNGEE come from the germline V gene. The CDR3 DNA reads as TGTGCCAGCAGCGCGGGGGACGGGAGATACGAGCAGTACTTC. This sequence encodes CASSAGDGRYEQYF.

The chain is built from TRBV4-3 and TRBJ2-3; a weak D match, TRBD1 (6 bases). V was cut by 4 bases and J by 0 bases, with 8 bases left in between. This CDR3 spans 14 amino acids. CDR1 and CDR2 from the germline V gene are LGHNA and YSLEER. Here the CDR3 DNA reads TGCGCCAGCAGCCCCCAGGGGAGCACAGATACGCAGTATTTT. Its protein product is CASSPQGSTDTQYF.

V is TRBV30 and J is TRBJ2-7; D is undetermined. Germline-derived CDR1 and CDR2 are GTSNPN and SVGIG (reference sequence). Trimming shortened V by 3 bases and J by 0 bases, and 18 bases separated the two germline ends. The CDR3 runs to 16 residues. This chain's CDR3 is CAWSALSVGFSYEQYF. CDR3 bases: TGTGCCTGGAGCGCTCTGTCGGTGGGGTTCTCCTACGAGCAGTACTTC.

The chain employs TRBV28 and TRBJ2-5; D is perhaps TRBD2 (7 bases). The CDR3 contains 15 residues. Deletions cut 6 bases from V and 4 bases from J, with 18 bases between. From germline, CDR1 is MDHEN and CDR2 SYDVKM. CDR3: CASSPGEGGRETQYF. In DNA form, the CDR3 reads TGTGCCAGCAGCCCTGGGGAGGGGGGCAGAGAGACCCAGTACTTC.

The chain combines TRBV19 with TRBJ2-7, with a tentative D call TRBD2 (5 bases). V gave up 1 base and J gave up 3 bases, with 7 bases separating them. CDR1 LNHDA and CDR2 SQIVND come from the germline V gene (reference sequence). The CDR3 has 13 residues. The CDR3 DNA reads TGTGCCAGTAGTATAGCTCGGGGCTACGAGCAGTACTTC. Amino acids: CASSIARGYEQYF.

To note about this clone: Distinct nucleotide sequences in the sample also encode this CDR3. This sequence joins TRBV12-3 or TRBV12-4 and TRBJ2-5; D is uncertain. The V and J ends lost 3 bases and 5 bases respectively, with 4 bases between them. The length of the CDR3 is 11 residues. The CDR3 nucleotides are TGTGCCAGCAGTTTGGGCGAGACCCAGTACTTC. Protein sequence: CASSLGETQYF.

A word on this clone: The junction and the germline gene differ at one end; a read error may be behind it. This chain uses TRBV15 with TRBJ1-3; a possible D gene is TRBD1 (5 bases). The CDR3 totals 13 residues. CDR1 and CDR2 (germline): LNHNV, YYDKDF (reference sequence). Written as DNA, the CDR3 is TGTGCCACCAGCAGAGATCTTGGGGCGGCCCAGGGTTTT. Translated, it gives CATSRDLGAAQGF.

This chain connects TRBV7-2 to TRBJ2-5; D unclear. The CDR3 contains 14 residues. Germline V gene sequence: CDR1 SGHTA, CDR2 FQGNSA. Trimming left V 3 bases short and J 5 bases short, with 13 bases between. The CDR3 DNA reads as TGTGCCAGCAGCTTCGCTAGAGACGCGGAGACCCAGTACTTC. Translating gives CASSFARDAETQYF. Looking up the rest from reference TRBV7-2 and TRBJ2-5 gives the full variable domain: GAGVSQSPSNKVTEKGKDVELRCDPISGHTALYWYRQSLGQGLEFLIYFQGNSAPDKSGLPSDRFSAERTGGSVSTLTIQRTQQEDSAVYLCASSFARDAETQYFGPGTRLLVL.

The chain is built from TRBV5-6 and TRBJ2-4; D uncertain. V lost 1 base and J lost 0, with 5 bases in between. Germline V gene sequence: CDR1 SGHDT, CDR2 YYEEEE. This CDR3 spans 14 amino acids. DNA for the CDR3: TGTGCCAGCAGCTTGAGACTAGCCAAAAACATTCAGTACTTC. Amino acid sequence: CASSLRLAKNIQYF.

This clone was counted once. This rearrangement joins TRBV18 to TRBJ2-7; D not resolved. V lost 3 bases to trimming and J lost 6 bases, with 12 bases between them. Germline V gene data show CDR1 as KGHSH and CDR2 as LQKENI. The CDR3 has 13 amino acids. CDR3 amino acids: CASSPNSRGEQYF. CDR3 sequence (DNA): TGTGCCAGCTCACCGAACTCCAGAGGCGAGCAGTACTTC.

This rearrangement joins TRBV5-5 to TRBJ1-4, with unresolved D. This CDR3 region has 13 residues. The germline V gene has CDR1 SGHKS and CDR2 YYEKEE (reference sequence). V dropped 7 bases and J dropped 4 bases, with 11 bases sitting between them. The DNA for the CDR3 is TGTGCCAGCTCAGGACCAGATAATGAAAAACTGTTTTTT. Its protein product is CASSGPDNEKLFF.

The chain couples TRBV7-3 to TRBJ2-7, with D possibly being TRBD2 (5 bases). Trimming stripped 5 bases from V and 3 bases from J, with 20 bases between. The CDR3 spans 16 residues. Looked up from germline, CDR1 is SGHTA and CDR2 is FQGTGA. The CDR3 region has the DNA TGTGCCAGCAGCCCCACGGGTGGGAGCCTACTCTACGAGCAGTACTTC. It codes for CASSPTGGSLLYEQYF.

The chain recombines TRBV15 with TRBJ2-7; 7 bases fit TRBD1. This CDR3 region has 16 residues. CDR1 is LNHNV, CDR2 YYDKDF, per germline (reference sequence). V lost 0 bases to trimming and J lost 2 bases; unmatched junction nucleotides: 7. CDR3 in amino acids: CATSRDLRQGAYEQYF. CDR3 in DNA: TGTGCCACCAGCAGAGATTTGCGACAGGGAGCCTACGAGCAGTACTTC.

The chain carries TRBV19 and TRBJ2-7; D gene uncertain. Trimming shortened V by 4 bases and J by 3 bases, and 4 bases separated the two germline ends. The germline V gene encodes CDR1 LNHDA and CDR2 SQIVND (reference sequence). CDR3 length: 11 residues. The DNA of the CDR3 is TGTGCCAGTAGTAACCTCTACGAGCAGTACTTC. Its protein product is CASSNLYEQYF.